This entry lists 20 T cell receptor beta chains sequenced from one sample in a study of high-grade serous ovarian cancer treatment subgroups. Data came from immunoSEQ multiplex PCR; TCRdb stores just in-frame clones and leaves some out. This sample has some 27,000 clones, with about 81% found just once. Tumor samples were obtained before definitive surgery or chemotherapy. The sample taken for sequencing was tumor tissue. Receptors originate from a human donor with high-grade serous ovarian cancer.

The chain is built from TRBV6-5 and TRBJ1-5; D ambiguous. From germline, CDR1 is MNHEY and CDR2 SVGAGI. V lost 2 bases and J lost 1, with 9 bases in between. The CDR3 is made up of 15 amino acids. The CDR3 region has the DNA TGTGCCAGCAGTTACAAGGTGGGGAGCAATCAGCCCCAGCATTTT. Translation gives CASSYKVGSNQPQHF.

The chain couples TRBV30 to TRBJ2-7; D may be TRBD1 (6 bases). Germline V gene lookup returns CDR1 GTSNPN and CDR2 SVGIG (reference sequence). Trimming stripped 2 bases from V and 1 base from J, with 24 bases between. The CDR3 sequence is 18 residues long. The CDR3 region has the DNA TGTGCCTGGAGTCCCAACCCCGGGTGGGACACAAGGTCCTACGAGCAGTACTTC. Translating it yields CAWSPNPGWDTRSYEQYF.

This chain connects TRBV9 to TRBJ1-5; no firm D call. Germline V gene data show CDR1 as SGDLS and CDR2 as YYNGEE. Trimming shortened V by 5 bases and J by 2 bases, and 8 bases separated the two germline ends. The CDR3 runs to 13 residues. CDR3 protein: CASSGQGNQPQHF. The CDR3 region has the DNA TGTGCCAGCAGTGGCCAGGGCAATCAGCCCCAGCATTTT.

V and J are TRBV19 and TRBJ1-2; no reliable D call. The germline V and J ends were trimmed by 1 base and 5 bases, with 5 bases remaining between them. CDR3 length equals 12 residues. CDR1 is LNHDA and CDR2 is SQIVND in the germline V gene (reference sequence). The CDR3 loop reads CASSIGQYGYTF. In DNA form, the CDR3 reads TGTGCCAGTAGTATAGGCCAGTATGGCTACACCTTC.

The chain links TRBV4-1 to TRBJ2-7, with D perhaps matching TRBD1 (6 bases). V gave up 1 base and J gave up 6 bases, with 16 bases separating them. The CDR3 consists of 15 residues. Germline CDR1 and CDR2: MGHRA and YSYEKL. CDR3 in amino acids: CASSQGQGPRREQYF. In DNA form, the CDR3 reads TGCGCCAGCAGCCAAGGCCAGGGGCCCCGACGCGAGCAGTACTTC.

The chain has TRBV13 and TRBJ1-3; D call uncertain. V lost 7 bases to trimming and J lost 0 bases, with 10 bases between them. The CDR3 has 14 amino acids. CDR1 is PRHDT and CDR2 is FYEKMQ in the germline V gene (reference sequence). Here the CDR3 DNA reads TGTGCCAGCATGCTCGGATTCTCTGGAAACACCATATATTTT. Encoded protein: CASMLGFSGNTIYF.

This clone is a singleton in its sample. The chain is built from TRBV11-2 and TRBJ2-1, with 7 bases that match TRBD2. This CDR3 spans 14 amino acids. With V trimmed by 5 bases and J by 5 bases, 6 bases remained unmatched. The V gene's germline CDR1 is SGHAT and CDR2 FQNNGV. The CDR3 DNA reads as TGTGCCAGCAGCCCAACCGGGACTAACAATGAGCAGTTCTTC. It translates to CASSPTGTNNEQFF.

The chain recombines TRBV5-6 with TRBJ1-2, with a tentative D call TRBD1 (5 bases). Germline V CDR1 and CDR2: SGHDT, YYEEEE. This CDR3 contains 13 residues. The V gene lost 5 bases and the J gene lost 4 bases, with 12 bases spanning the gap. Written as DNA, the CDR3 is TGTGCCAGCAGATTCGAGGGACTCTATGGCTACACCTTC. Translating it yields CASRFEGLYGYTF.

CDR3 amino acids: CAWERNTEAFF. The CDR3 coding sequence is TGTGCCTGGGAAAGGAACACTGAAGCTTTCTTT. The chain combines TRBV30 with TRBJ1-1; D not resolved. From germline, CDR1 is GTSNPN and CDR2 SVGIG (reference sequence). Trimming removed 5 bases from V and 1 base from J, with 5 bases in between. The CDR3 loop spans 11 amino acids.

This rearrangement joins TRBV5-5 to TRBJ1-4; D remains ambiguous. CDR3 length equals 19 residues. Germline V gene lookup returns CDR1 SGHKS and CDR2 YYEKEE (reference sequence). The V end lost 5 bases, the J end lost 0 bases, and 23 bases lay between the germline ends. The CDR3 reads CASRKAHRPVLSTNEKLFF. The CDR3, as DNA: TGTGCCAGCAGGAAGGCACACAGACCGGTCCTCTCAACTAATGAAAAACTGTTTTTT.

The rearrangement joins TRBV28 to TRBJ1-2, with 9 positions matching TRBD1. CDR1 is MDHEN and CDR2 is SYDVKM in the germline V gene. V shed 6 bases, J shed 4 bases, and the junction held 15 bases outside the gene matches. The CDR3 spans 17 residues. The DNA of the CDR3 is TGTGCCAGCAGCCTCGGGACAGGGAAGAGTTATCTCTATGGCTACACCTTC. This encodes CASSLGTGKSYLYGYTF.

The rearrangement joins TRBV30 to TRBJ1-6, with D perhaps TRBD1 (6 bases). Germline V gene sequence: CDR1 GTSNPN, CDR2 SVGIG (reference sequence). Trimming cost V 2 bases and J 10 bases, with 12 bases left between them. The CDR3 consists of 13 residues. The DNA of the CDR3 is TGTGCCTGGAGTCAAATTGGGGGCTCACCCCTCCACTTT. Translated: CAWSQIGGSPLHF.

V and J are TRBV28 and TRBJ2-1; 8 nucleotides match TRBD2. Trimming removed 5 bases from V and 0 bases from J; junction bases left unmatched: 3. The CDR3 covers 15 residues. Germline assignment: CDR1 MDHEN and CDR2 SYDVKM. CDR3 DNA sequence: TGTGCCAGCAGTGAAAGCGGGGGCTCCTACAATGAGCAGTTCTTC. This gives the protein CASSESGGSYNEQFF.

The chain couples TRBV5-1 to TRBJ2-4, with 7 bases identical to TRBD2. CDR3 length equals 15 residues. V lost 0 bases, J lost 6 bases, and 6 bases stayed unmatched. Germline V lookup: CDR1 SGHRS, CDR2 YFSETQ. The CDR3 coding sequence is TGCGCCAGCAGCTTGGCGTCGGGAGGTGGAAACATTCAGTACTTC. Residues: CASSLASGGGNIQYF.

The chain joins TRBV6-1 to TRBJ1-6; weak D call: TRBD1 (6 bases). This CDR3 has 13 residues. CDR1 is MNHNS, CDR2 SASEGT, per germline. The V and J ends lost 7 bases and 7 bases respectively, with 11 bases between them. The CDR3: CASTRTANSPLHF. The CDR3, as DNA: TGTGCCAGCACAAGGACAGCAAATTCACCCCTCCACTTT.

The rearrangement joins TRBV25-1 to TRBJ2-5; the match to TRBD2 covers 8 bases. This CDR3 has 15 amino acids. V lost 0 bases to trimming and J lost 4 bases; unmatched junction nucleotides: 4. The germline gives CDR1 MGHDK, CDR2 SYGVNS. The CDR3 bases are TGTGCCAGCAGTGAATATCGGGGGGGCCGAGAGACCCAGTACTTC. Encoded protein: CASSEYRGGRETQYF.

This chain uses TRBV6-1 with TRBJ2-2, with D maybe TRBD2 (7 bases). This CDR3 is 16 amino acids long. Germline V gives CDR1 MNHNS, CDR2 SASEGT. Trimming took off 3 bases at V and 5 bases at J, with 16 bases between the two ends. This CDR3 reads CASSDREGVGTGELFF. The CDR3 DNA reads as TGTGCCAGCAGTGACAGGGAGGGGGTGGGGACCGGGGAGCTGTTTTTT.

The chain is built from TRBV7-8 and TRBJ2-2; D gene uncertain. Germline V CDR1 and CDR2: SGHVS, FQNEAQ. The CDR3 extends over 14 amino acids. V was pared by 4 bases and J by 6 bases, with 12 bases between. DNA for the CDR3: TGTGCCAGCAGCTCTAACTTCGGGCCCGGGGAGCTGTTTTTT. Amino acids: CASSSNFGPGELFF.

This clone appeared a single time. The rearrangement links TRBV7-8 to TRBJ1-1, with D unclear. CDR3 size: 13 residues. CDR1 SGHVS and CDR2 FQNEAQ come from the germline V gene. V lost 5 bases, J lost 0 bases, and 7 bases lay in between. This CDR3 is CASSPGLNTEAFF. CDR3 in DNA: TGTGCCAGCAGCCCCGGCTTGAACACTGAAGCTTTCTTT.

The chain recombines TRBV7-9 with TRBJ2-5; 10 positions agree with TRBD1. The J call is in doubt because the DNA end fits TRBJ2-7 better. The CDR3 is 15 amino acids. From germline, CDR1 is SEHNR and CDR2 FQNEAQ (reference sequence). CDR3 protein: CASSPRQGASYEQYF. CDR3 coding DNA: TGTGCCAGCAGCCCAAGACAGGGGGCGTCCTACGAGCAGTACTTC.